The source of this T cell receptor (beta chain) is a study of blood T cells in healthy people across ages (dated by TCRdb to between 2015 and 2016). For context, the study as a whole: In model experiments, roughly one uniquely barcoded TCR beta cDNA molecule per two T cells was captured by template switching. Using the same blood draw, the study looked at two additional independent replicas of 1 million unique cDNA reads for two donors, one aged 18 to 30 and the other aged 80 or older. To avoid experimental bias, donors of different ages were spread randomly across the sequencing lanes. The study measured age-related changes in TCR beta repertoire diversity using deep sequencing normalized with unique cDNA molecular identifiers. The donors were split into four age groups: young (average 16 years), middle-aged (39), aged (over 55) and long-lived (roughly 86). The paper as a whole reports these results and caveats: Because donor CMV infection status was unknown, age-related changes in expanded clonotypes were potentially confounded. Observed TCR beta diversity correlated strongly with the percentage of naive T cells measured by flow cytometry. As age increased, observed TCR beta diversity per million T cells dropped in a roughly linear way, and a significant reduction was already evident by age about 40. Total diversity estimates from one million sequenced T cells were considered lower bounds and underestimates. Since profiling was done on bulk unsorted PBMCs, naive and antigen-experienced compartments could not be conclusively compared. The long-lived group showed more naive CD4+ T cells, fewer expanded clones and increased TCR diversity than the aged group, suggesting age selection.

V is shortened by 5 bases, J by 6 bases, and the region joining them spans 17 bases. CDR1 MNHEY and CDR2 SMNVEV are derived from the germline V gene (reference sequence). Inclusive of the bounding cysteine and phenylalanine, the CDR3 is 15 residues long. The entry retains the CDR3 DNA only, 45 bases that are in frame from base 1. Donors were under 40 systemically healthy Caucasian individuals from Russia aged roughly 6 to 100 years. Approximately 9.3 milliliters of peripheral blood were drawn from each donor into EDTA-treated Vacutainer tubes. Ficoll-Paque density-gradient centrifugation was used to isolate PBMCs, with at least 6.5 million per sample. Trizol reagent was used to extract total RNA from PBMCs, with at least 5 micrograms per sample. For every donor, flow cytometry on a PBMC aliquot measured the percentage of naive CD45RAhigh/CD27high T cells. Regarding this clonotype: The antigen it binds to is not known. Within one base of it there is no much larger clone, and no base qualities were kept.

The library was built by means of 5' RACE. Sequencing relied on an Illumina HiSeq 2500. A second PCR of 7 to 11 cycles was performed with a sample-barcoded 5' primer and a J-beta primer mix. A template-switch 5' adaptor carrying 12 random nucleotides introduced a unique molecular identifier onto each TCR beta cDNA molecule. At least 2.5 million CDR3-containing paired-end reads were obtained from each sample. All of the RNA was converted into first-strand cDNA using the Mint cDNA synthesis kit, with a TRBC-specific oligonucleotide serving as the primer. Following uracil-DNA glycosylase treatment, all cDNA underwent a first 18-cycle PCR with the universal primers M1SS and BC2_uni_R. Regarding the original processing steps: For normalization, 1 million high-quality reads were randomly selected from each sample, with every read carrying a distinct molecular identifier. Instead of being binned into consensus sequences, reads with shared molecular identifiers were discarded. MiTCR, set to a Q25 quality threshold and the strictest error-elimination algorithm, was used for CDR3 identification, clonotype clustering and error correction. A nonparametric unseen species model with Euler transformation was used to estimate a lower bound on total TCR beta diversity. Starting from the raw public reads, TCRdb applied fastp trimming at Q25, assembled clones with MiXCR and retained in-frame beta chains. Each CDR3 protein appears once, grouped with its most common genes and DNA. The V and J calls were not made by the authors but by TCRdb's processing. The sample contains roughly 800,000 distinct CDR3 sequences, 58% of them found a single time. Of the sample, around 20% falls within the top ten clones.

Input material: blood. In this chain, TRBV27 is recombined with TRBJ2-1; the D gene may be TRBD1 or TRBD2, since each aligns over 5 bases. The receptor was isolated from a man younger than 45 in good health. The CDR3 protein sequence reads: CASSPIRGGLNEQFF. Read as DNA, the sequence is TGTGCCAGCAGTCCGATAAGGGGCGGACTCAATGAGCAGTTCTTC.